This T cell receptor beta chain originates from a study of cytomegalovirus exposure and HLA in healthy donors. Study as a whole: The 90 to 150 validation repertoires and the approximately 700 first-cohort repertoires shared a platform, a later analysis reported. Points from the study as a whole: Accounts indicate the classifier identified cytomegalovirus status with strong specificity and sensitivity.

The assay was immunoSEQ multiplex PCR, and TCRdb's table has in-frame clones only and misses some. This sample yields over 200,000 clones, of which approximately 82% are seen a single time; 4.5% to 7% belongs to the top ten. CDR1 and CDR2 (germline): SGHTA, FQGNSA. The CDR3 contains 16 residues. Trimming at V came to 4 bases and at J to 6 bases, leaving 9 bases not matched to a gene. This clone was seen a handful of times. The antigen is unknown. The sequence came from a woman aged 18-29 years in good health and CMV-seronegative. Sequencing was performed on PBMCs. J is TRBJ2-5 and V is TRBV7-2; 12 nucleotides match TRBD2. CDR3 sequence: CASSSTSGGPVKTQYF. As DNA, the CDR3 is TGTGCCAGCAGCTCAACTAGCGGGGGGCCAGTAAAGACCCAGTACTTC.